This passage covers 29 T cell receptor beta chains from one sample sequenced in a study of T cells in Graves' hyperthyroidism and ophthalmopathy. It was RNA transcripts that yielded the amplified TCR beta CDR3 regions. During a first-round RT-PCR of the TCR CDR3, the HTBI primer set was used. TCRdb itself ran the multiplex PCR reads through MiXCR, one entry per CDR3 protein. The table lists around 300,000 distinct CDR3 sequences, around 13% of them singletons. The sequenced material came from blood. The source of these receptors is a woman between 40 and 55 years old with Graves' hyperthyroidism.

Only one count was recorded for this clonotype. The gene calls are TRBV20-1 and TRBJ2-3; D is uncertain. The CDR3 totals 11 residues. Trimming pared 5 bases from V and 4 bases from J, leaving 7 bases between. The V gene's germline CDR1 is DFQATT and CDR2 SNEGSKA (reference sequence). The CDR3 region is CSALLPDTQYF. CDR3 sequence (DNA): TGCAGTGCTCTGTTGCCAGATACGCAGTATTTT.

At least ten counts were recorded for this clonotype. V gene TRBV7-9 combines with J gene TRBJ2-4; D is possibly TRBD1 (6 bases). CDR3 length equals 14 residues. V was trimmed by 4 bases and J by 5 bases, leaving 12 bases between them. Germline V gives CDR1 SEHNR, CDR2 FQNEAQ (reference sequence). The CDR3 protein is CASSSQGSQNIQYF. For the CDR3, the DNA is TGTGCCAGCAGCTCACAGGGTTCCCAAAACATTCAGTACTTC.

Ten or more counts support this clonotype. This rearrangement joins TRBV2 to TRBJ1-2; possible D gene TRBD1, 6 bases. Trimming removed 6 bases at V and 8 bases at J, with 16 bases between. Germline V gene lookup returns CDR1 SNHLY and CDR2 FYNNEI. The CDR3 totals 13 residues. Here the CDR3 DNA reads TGTGCCAGCAGCACCCAGACAGGCCGGGGCTACACCTTC. As protein: CASSTQTGRGYTF.

This clonotype was observed at least ten times. J is TRBJ2-7 and V is TRBV27; 7 positions agree with TRBD1. J was trimmed by 2 bases and V by 7 bases; bases with no gene match: 8. The CDR3 has 14 residues. Germline V gene lookup returns CDR1 MNHEY and CDR2 SMNVEV (reference sequence). The CDR3 sequence: CASTSDRVPYEQYF. The CDR3 DNA follows: TGTGCCAGCACCTCCGACAGGGTCCCCTACGAGCAGTACTTC.

This rearrangement joins TRBV6-1 to TRBJ2-1; 8 bases line up with TRBD2. The V gene's germline CDR1 is MNHNS and CDR2 SASEGT. J lost 9 bases, V lost 2 bases, and 9 bases had no gene match. The CDR3 is 15 residues long. The CDR3 DNA is TGTGCCAGCAGTGAAAGGGGAAGCGGGAGAGTTGAGCAGTTCTTC. Protein: CASSERGSGRVEQFF.

This clonotype showed up many times. The genes are TRBV10-3 and TRBJ2-2; 10 bases fit TRBD2. This CDR3 comprises 18 residues. CDR1 is ENHRY and CDR2 is SYGVKD in the germline V gene. The V segment lost 7 bases and the J segment 0 bases; nucleotides outside the gene matches: 11. Here the CDR3 DNA reads TGTGCCATCAAGGAGCGGCTAGCGGGAGAGGCGAACACCGGGGAGCTGTTTTTT. Translating gives CAIKERLAGEANTGELFF.

Details on this clonotype: With a much larger clone just one base away, this may be a read error. The rearrangement uses TRBV9 and TRBJ1-3; D may be TRBD1 (5 bases). Germline values: CDR1 SGDLS, CDR2 YYNGEE. This CDR3 is 16 amino acids long. Deletions cut 3 bases from V and 2 bases from J, with 15 bases between. This CDR3 reads CASSAEGRATGNTIYF. The CDR3 region has the DNA TGTGCCAGCAGCGCCGAGGGACGGGCCACTGGAAACACCATATATTTT.

The table lists this clonotype with many counts. The V call is TRBV28, the J call TRBJ1-6, with 7 nucleotides matching TRBD1. Germline-derived CDR1 and CDR2 are MDHEN and SYDVKM. CDR3 size: 19 residues. The trim removed 7 bases at V and 4 bases at J, leaving 19 bases unmatched. In DNA form, the CDR3 reads TGTGCCAGCACCCCAGAGGCGACAGGGATATATTGGTATAATTCACCCCTCCACTTT. This translates into CASTPEATGIYWYNSPLHF.

This chain links TRBV5-1 with TRBJ2-2, with 10 bases aligning to TRBD1. V lost 2 bases and J lost 7; bases outside the gene matches: 5. The CDR3 runs 15 residues. Germline V lookup: CDR1 SGHRS, CDR2 YFSETQ. The CDR3 loop is CASSFGQGVGGELFF. CDR3 nucleotide sequence: TGCGCCAGCAGCTTCGGACAGGGGGTCGGCGGGGAGCTGTTTTTT.

This clonotype was counted many times. The chain links TRBV3-1 to TRBJ1-5; D is unresolved. CDR3 length: 14 amino acids. The V end was cut by 4 bases, the J end by 3 bases, with 10 bases between. CDR1 LGHDT and CDR2 YNNKEL come from the germline V gene (reference sequence). The CDR3 spells CASSLSPLNQPQHF. DNA of the CDR3: TGTGCCAGCAGCCTATCACCCCTCAATCAGCCCCAGCATTTT.

The V gene is TRBV19, the J gene TRBJ1-1, with a tentative D call TRBD1 (5 bases). Trimming removed 6 bases at V and 5 bases at J, with 16 bases between. Germline CDR1 is LNHDA and CDR2 is SQIVND (reference sequence). There are 14 residues in the CDR3. CDR3 sequence: CASRGGIKRTEAFF. The CDR3 DNA sequence: TGTGCCAGTAGGGGGGGGATTAAGCGAACTGAAGCTTTCTTT.

At least ten counts were recorded for this clonotype. The J gene is TRBJ2-1, the V gene TRBV13, with TRBD2 as a possible D gene (6 bases). V lost 2 bases and J 1 base, leaving 18 bases between the germline ends. Germline lookup yields CDR1 PRHDT and CDR2 FYEKMQ (reference sequence). CDR3 size: 18 residues. CDR3: CASSLRLRSGTSYNEQFF. In DNA form, the CDR3 reads TGTGCCAGCAGCTTAAGACTCCGTAGCGGCACGTCCTACAATGAGCAGTTCTTC.

The V and J genes are TRBV24-1 and TRBJ1-5, with unresolved D. V gave up 9 bases and J gave up 4 bases, with 9 bases separating them. The length of the CDR3 is 12 residues. The V gene's germline CDR1 is KGHDR and CDR2 SFDVKD. Here the CDR3 reads CATAGVNQPQHF. DNA of the CDR3: TGTGCCACCGCCGGGGTGAATCAGCCCCAGCATTTT.

This sequence joins TRBV20-1 and TRBJ2-1, with TRBD2 identical over 14 bases. The length of the CDR3 is 17 residues. V dropped 1 base and J dropped 9; count of bases not matched to a gene: 11. Germline loops: CDR1 DFQATT, CDR2 SNEGSKA (reference sequence). The CDR3 is CSARAHRGLAGVGEQFF. The CDR3 bases are TGCAGTGCTAGAGCTCATAGGGGACTAGCGGGAGTCGGTGAGCAGTTCTTC.

This clonotype has at least ten counts. The genes are TRBV12-3 or TRBV12-4 and TRBJ1-3, with D possibly TRBD1 on 5 matching bases. V was trimmed by 6 bases and J by 0 bases, leaving 12 bases between them. The CDR3 length is 15 residues. CDR3 DNA: TGTGCCAGCAGCGGGACTTACAGCTCTGGAAACACCATATATTTT. It codes for CASSGTYSSGNTIYF.

This clonotype was seen more than once but under ten times. The chain combines TRBV6-1 with TRBJ1-6; 8 bases align to TRBD1. Per the germline V gene, CDR1 is MNHNS and CDR2 is SASEGT. The trim removed 4 bases at V and 7 bases at J, leaving 3 bases unmatched. This CDR3 is built from 14 residues. The CDR3 sequence: CASSVQGENSPLHF. In DNA form, the CDR3 reads TGTGCCAGCAGTGTACAGGGGGAGAATTCACCCCTCCACTTT.

There are many counts of this clonotype. The gene calls are TRBV28 and TRBJ2-1; 7 nucleotides line up with TRBD2. CDR3 size: 15 residues. The germline gives CDR1 MDHEN, CDR2 SYDVKM. V dropped 3 bases and J dropped 4; count of bases not matched to a gene: 6. CDR3 amino acids: CASSLGGSAYNEQFF. CDR3 bases: TGTGCCAGCAGTTTGGGCGGGAGTGCATACAATGAGCAGTTCTTC. The complete variable domain, with remaining parts taken from reference TRBV28 and TRBJ2-1, reads DVKVTQSSRYLVKRTGEKVFLECVQDMDHENMFWYRQDPGLGLRLIYFSYDVKMKEKGDIPEGYSVSREKKERFSLILESASTNQTSMYLCASSLGGSAYNEQFFGPGTRLTVL.

Ten or more counts support this clonotype. The V gene is TRBV6-1, the J gene TRBJ2-7, with 8 positions matching TRBD2. This CDR3 spans 15 amino acids. V shed 5 bases, J shed 3 bases, and the junction held 9 bases outside the gene matches. Germline V gives CDR1 MNHNS, CDR2 SASEGT. The CDR3 spells CASSSGGDKGYEQYF. The CDR3 nucleotides are TGTGCCAGCAGTTCGGGAGGGGACAAGGGCTACGAGCAGTACTTC.

The V call is TRBV15, the J call TRBJ1-4, with D perhaps matching TRBD1 (5 bases). Germline V gene lookup returns CDR1 LNHNV and CDR2 YYDKDF (reference sequence). V was clipped by 1 base and J by 9 bases, with 15 bases between them. The CDR3 has 15 residues. In DNA, the CDR3 is TGTGCCACCAGCAGAGGAGGGCAGGGCGCAAAAAAACTGTTTTTT. Translation: CATSRGGQGAKKLFF.

The table lists this clonotype with a few counts. The chain is built from TRBV10-3 and TRBJ2-7; tentative D call: TRBD1 (6 bases). Germline V gives CDR1 ENHRY, CDR2 SYGVKD. Trimming removed 6 bases from V and 2 bases from J, with 14 bases in between. This CDR3 region has 14 residues. The CDR3 bases are TGTGCCATCAGCCCACAGGGAAATACCTACGAGCAGTACTTC. Protein sequence: CAISPQGNTYEQYF.

This clonotype was recorded many times. The chain links TRBV28 to TRBJ2-7, with 9 bases fitting TRBD1. Trimming took 5 bases from V and 6 from J; bases not matched to a gene: 8. This CDR3 is 14 amino acids long. In germline, CDR1 is MDHEN, CDR2 SYDVKM. The CDR3 sequence is CASSGNRGLGEQYF. CDR3 nucleotide sequence: TGTGCCAGCAGTGGGAACAGGGGGCTGGGCGAGCAGTACTTC. Complete variable domain (other parts from reference TRBV28 and TRBJ2-7): DVKVTQSSRYLVKRTGEKVFLECVQDMDHENMFWYRQDPGLGLRLIYFSYDVKMKEKGDIPEGYSVSREKKERFSLILESASTNQTSMYLCASSGNRGLGEQYFGPGTRLTVT.

The chain is built from TRBV18 and TRBJ2-2; 10 bases line up with TRBD2. V lost 2 bases to trimming and J lost 6 bases; unmatched junction nucleotides: 6. Germline CDR1 is KGHSH and CDR2 is LQKENI. This CDR3 contains 16 residues. The CDR3, as DNA: TGTGCCAGCTCACCAACAGCGGGAGGGCCGGCCGGGGAGCTGTTTTTT. Its translation: CASSPTAGGPAGELFF. Full variable domain (missing parts from reference TRBV18 and TRBJ2-2): NAGVMQNPRHLVRRRGQEARLRCSPMKGHSHVYWYRQLPEEGLKFMVYLQKENIIDESGMPKERFSAEFPKEGPSILRIQQVVRGDSAAYFCASSPTAGGPAGELFFGEGSRLTVL.

This clonotype was observed many times. J is TRBJ1-5 and V is TRBV2, with D maybe TRBD1 (5 bases). CDR1 and CDR2 (germline): SNHLY, FYNNEI. The CDR3 extends over 17 amino acids. With 7 bases removed from V and 0 bases from J, the gap between germline ends came to 19 bases. The CDR3 region is CASNPGRTSYSNQPQHF. The CDR3 DNA follows: TGTGCCAGCAACCCGGGGAGGACAAGTTATAGCAATCAGCCCCAGCATTTT.

Many counts were recorded for this clonotype. The chain has TRBV28 and TRBJ2-7, with TRBD2 matching 14 bases. CDR1 is MDHEN and CDR2 is SYDVKM in the germline V gene. CDR3 length: 18 residues. The trim removed 5 bases at V and 4 bases at J, leaving 13 bases unmatched. The CDR3 is CASSPWTSGRRGTYEQYF. The CDR3 DNA reads TGTGCCAGCAGTCCCTGGACTAGCGGGAGGCGGGGTACTTACGAGCAGTACTTC. The full variable domain, its missing parts supplied by reference TRBV28 and TRBJ2-7, is DVKVTQSSRYLVKRTGEKVFLECVQDMDHENMFWYRQDPGLGLRLIYFSYDVKMKEKGDIPEGYSVSREKKERFSLILESASTNQTSMYLCASSPWTSGRRGTYEQYFGPGTRLTVT.

This clonotype was observed many times. The chain uses TRBV12-3 or TRBV12-4 and TRBJ1-1; D is ambiguous. The CDR3 runs to 13 residues. V was shortened by 9 bases and J by 4 bases, with 15 bases between the two germline ends. CDR3 nucleotide sequence: TGTGCCAGTGGCGGAGGGATGAGCACTGAAGCTTTCTTT. This codes for CASGGGMSTEAFF.

This clonotype was found many times. This sequence joins TRBV5-8 and TRBJ2-1; D may be TRBD1 (5 bases). The CDR3 contains 14 residues. Trimming stripped 2 bases from V and 7 bases from J, with 13 bases between. Germline-derived CDR1 and CDR2 are SGHTS and YDEGEE. CDR3 DNA: TGTGCCAGCAGCTTCTATCAGGGATCGAATGAGCAGTTCTTC. Its translation is CASSFYQGSNEQFF.

This clonotype occurred many times. This rearrangement joins TRBV7-9 to TRBJ1-5; no reliable D call. With 1 base removed from V and 2 bases from J, the gap between germline ends came to 6 bases. The CDR3 length is 14 residues. Germline V gives CDR1 SEHNR, CDR2 FQNEAQ (reference sequence). The CDR3 DNA reads as TGTGCCAGCAGCTTAGGCTGGGGCAATCAGCCCCAGCATTTT. This sequence encodes CASSLGWGNQPQHF.

This clonotype was observed at least ten times. The chain couples TRBV2 to TRBJ1-5; D possibly corresponds to TRBD1 (6 bases). The germline CDR1 and CDR2 sequences are SNHLY and FYNNEI. The germline V and J ends were trimmed by 6 bases and 7 bases, with 16 bases remaining between them. The CDR3 has 14 residues. The chain's CDR3 is CASREEGVRQPQHF. The CDR3 nucleotides read TGTGCCAGCAGAGAGGAGGGGGTTAGGCAGCCCCAGCATTTT.

This clonotype came up many times. The chain joins TRBV7-8 to TRBJ1-2; 7 nucleotides line up with TRBD1. Germline CDR1 SGHVS, CDR2 FQNEAQ. CDR3 length equals 16 residues. Unmatched junction bases numbered 15, after V lost 6 bases and J lost 5 bases. CDR3 region: CASSPLGGRRGYGYTF. CDR3 DNA: TGTGCCAGCAGTCCGCTGGGAGGTCGCAGGGGGTATGGCTACACCTTC.